This T cell receptor beta chain was observed in a study of T cell changes during pregnancy in multiple sclerosis. Profiled with immunoSEQ multiplex PCR; TCRdb holds only in-frame clones, not every one. The sample holds 20,000 to 25,000 clones, roughly nine tenths seen once. Looked up from germline, CDR1 is LGHNA and CDR2 is YSLEER. The CDR3 runs 13 residues. The chain uses TRBV4-3 and TRBJ2-5; D remains unclear. The DNA matches TRBJ2-7 better at its end, which makes the J call doubtful. The TCR originated in a female donor with multiple sclerosis, enrolled in a pregnancy study. The material was CD8+ T cells from peripheral blood mononuclear cells, obtained after pregnancy. In DNA form, the CDR3 reads TGCGCCCTCCTGCGGAGCACCTCCTACGAGCAGTACTTC. Translated, it gives CALLRSTSYEQYF.